The 32 T cell receptor beta chains reported below all come from one sample, sequenced in a study of cytomegalovirus exposure and HLA in healthy donors. In the PCR, 60 Vbeta and 13 Jbeta primers were used. Method: immunoSEQ multiplex PCR; TCRdb's copy keeps in-frame clones and lacks some. There are more than 130,000 clones in the sample, with about 2.5% held by the top ten. The source material was PBMCs. These receptors were taken from a man aged 40-50 years in good health and CMV-seronegative.

The V call is TRBV28, the J call TRBJ2-7; a weak D match, TRBD2 (6 bases). This CDR3 is built from 20 residues. Per germline, CDR1 MDHEN and CDR2 SYDVKM. Between the trimmed V and J ends, which lost 5 bases and 2 bases, there was a span of 31 bases. The CDR3 sequence is CASSLSTRDSGGPKAYEQYF. The CDR3 DNA follows: TGTGCCAGCAGTCTTTCCACACGGGACTCAGGAGGCCCGAAGGCCTACGAGCAGTACTTC. Combining the CDR3 with reference TRBV28 and TRBJ2-7 gives the whole variable domain DVKVTQSSRYLVKRTGEKVFLECVQDMDHENMFWYRQDPGLGLRLIYFSYDVKMKEKGDIPEGYSVSREKKERFSLILESASTNQTSMYLCASSLSTRDSGGPKAYEQYFGPGTRLTVT.

The chain has TRBV5-4 and TRBJ1-4; TRBD1 matches at 7 bases. The V and J ends lost 4 bases and 2 bases, in that order; junction bases with no gene match: 5. The CDR3 is made up of 15 amino acids. Per germline, CDR1 SGHNT and CDR2 YYREEE (reference sequence). CDR3 region: CASSLAGGTNEKLFF. The CDR3 nucleotides read TGTGCCAGCAGCCTTGCAGGGGGTACTAATGAAAAACTGTTTTTT.

V gene TRBV28 combines with J gene TRBJ1-2; D remains unclear. Per germline, CDR1 MDHEN and CDR2 SYDVKM. V was pared by 2 bases and J by 2 bases, with 9 bases between. The CDR3 covers 14 residues. The CDR3 is CASSLGAGNYGYTF. The CDR3 bases are TGTGCCAGCAGTTTAGGCGCAGGAAACTATGGCTACACCTTC.

V usage is TRBV7-3 and J usage is TRBJ2-3; D possibly corresponds to TRBD2 (6 bases). This CDR3 comprises 15 residues. From germline, CDR1 is SGHTA and CDR2 FQGTGA. The V end was cut by 1 base, the J end by 3 bases, with 11 bases between. For the CDR3, the DNA is TGTGCCAGCAGCTTAAGTGGCGGGGAGACAGATACGCAGTATTTT. This sequence encodes CASSLSGGETDTQYF.

The genes are TRBV11-2 and TRBJ2-7; D uncertain. Germline-derived CDR1 and CDR2 are SGHAT and FQNNGV. The V and J ends lost 1 base and 6 bases respectively, with 25 bases between them. This CDR3 contains 18 residues. The CDR3 DNA follows: TGTGCCAGCAGCTTAGTCGGCGGAAAACCTTATCGTTCGGGCGAGCAGTACTTC. Translating it yields CASSLVGGKPYRSGEQYF.

The gene calls are TRBV11-2 and TRBJ2-2, with D perhaps matching TRBD1 (6 bases). The CDR3 sequence is 15 residues long. V lost 5 bases to trimming and J lost 3 bases, with 13 bases between them. Germline CDR1 is SGHAT and CDR2 is FQNNGV. The CDR3 bases are TGTGCCAGCAGCCGAATCACAGGGTACACCGGGGAGCTGTTTTTT. This translates into CASSRITGYTGELFF.

The chain uses TRBV2 and TRBJ2-7; TRBD2 aligns across 10 bases. V shed 4 bases, J shed 5 bases, and the junction held 8 bases outside the gene matches. This CDR3 is built from 15 residues. CDR1 SNHLY and CDR2 FYNNEI come from the germline V gene. CDR3 in amino acids: CASSVERGGYHEQYF. Written as DNA, the CDR3 is TGTGCCAGCAGTGTTGAGCGGGGGGGCTACCACGAGCAGTACTTC.

The chain links TRBV5-5 to TRBJ1-1; TRBD1 matches at 7 bases. The germline V gene encodes CDR1 SGHKS and CDR2 YYEKEE (reference sequence). CDR3 length: 15 residues. The J segment lost 1 base and the V segment lost 2 bases, leaving 5 bases of the junction unmatched. The CDR3 sequence: CASSFWTGRNTEAFF. The CDR3 DNA is TGTGCCAGCAGCTTTTGGACAGGCCGGAACACTGAAGCTTTCTTT. Drawing the rest from reference TRBV5-5 and TRBJ1-1, the complete variable domain is DAGVTQSPTHLIKTRGQQVTLRCSPISGHKSVSWYQQVLGQGPQFIFQYYEKEERGRGNFPDRFSARQFPNYSSELNVNALLLGDSALYLCASSFWTGRNTEAFFGQGTRLTVV.

This chain links TRBV18 with TRBJ1-2; D ambiguous. The CDR3 is 15 amino acids. Trimming pared 3 bases from V and 2 bases from J, leaving 13 bases between. The V gene's germline CDR1 is KGHSH and CDR2 LQKENI. CDR3 nucleotides: TGTGCCAGCTCACCGGGTGCTCAGGCCAACTATGGCTACACCTTC. This codes for CASSPGAQANYGYTF.

The rearrangement links TRBV5-1 to TRBJ1-1; possibly TRBD1 for D (5 bases). Germline V gives CDR1 SGHRS, CDR2 YFSETQ. The germline V and J ends were trimmed by 3 bases and 4 bases, with 13 bases remaining between them. The CDR3 has 14 amino acids. CDR3 sequence (DNA): TGCGCCAGCAGCTCCACCGGGGGGGGCACTGAAGCTTTCTTT. It is translated as CASSSTGGGTEAFF.

Notes on this clone: Other DNA sequences in this specimen translate into the identical CDR3. The genes are TRBV29-1 and TRBJ1-2; TRBD1 matches 7 bases. Germline-derived CDR1 and CDR2 are SQVTM and ANQGSEA. CDR3 length: 13 amino acids. The trim removed 3 bases at V and 0 bases at J, leaving 1 base unmatched. Here the CDR3 reads CSVEGTANYGYTF. The CDR3 DNA reads TGCAGCGTTGAGGGGACAGCTAACTATGGCTACACCTTC.

This sequence joins TRBV9 and TRBJ1-4; 7 bases fit TRBD1. CDR1 SGDLS and CDR2 YYNGEE come from the germline V gene. Trimming took 4 bases from V and 8 from J; bases not matched to a gene: 17. The CDR3 has 17 residues. This chain's CDR3 is CASSRRSFDRAGEKLFF. CDR3 nucleotides: TGTGCCAGCAGCCGACGCTCCTTTGACAGGGCGGGGGAAAAACTGTTTTTT.

This chain links TRBV9 with TRBJ2-7; 10 bases map to TRBD1. Trimming at V came to 4 bases and at J to 2 bases, leaving 3 bases not matched to a gene. The germline gives CDR1 SGDLS, CDR2 YYNGEE. The CDR3 runs 14 residues. CDR3 sequence: CASSSGTGAYEQYF. The CDR3, as DNA: TGTGCCAGCAGCTCCGGGACAGGGGCCTACGAGCAGTACTTC.

The gene calls are TRBV28 and TRBJ2-7; D is uncertain. CDR3 size: 11 residues. V gave up 4 bases and J gave up 3 bases, with 4 bases separating them. In germline, CDR1 is MDHEN, CDR2 SYDVKM. The CDR3 DNA follows: TGTGCCAGCAGTTCTATCTACGAGCAGTACTTC. This encodes CASSSIYEQYF. Variable domain in full (rest from reference TRBV28 and TRBJ2-7): DVKVTQSSRYLVKRTGEKVFLECVQDMDHENMFWYRQDPGLGLRLIYFSYDVKMKEKGDIPEGYSVSREKKERFSLILESASTNQTSMYLCASSSIYEQYFGPGTRLTVT.

The chain uses TRBV11-3 and TRBJ2-5; 7 positions match TRBD1. The J segment lost 2 bases and the V segment lost 3 bases, leaving 3 bases of the junction unmatched. This CDR3 is 14 amino acids long. CDR1 SGHNT and CDR2 YENEEA come from the germline V gene. As DNA, the CDR3 is TGTGCCAGCAGCTTTGGGACAGCACAAGAGACCCAGTACTTC. This translates into CASSFGTAQETQYF.

The chain is built from TRBV18 and TRBJ1-1, with a weak D call TRBD1 (5 bases). Germline CDR1 is KGHSH and CDR2 is LQKENI. The CDR3 spans 13 residues. Trimming shortened V by 4 bases and J by 1 base, and 7 bases separated the two germline ends. CDR3 loop: CASSQDKNTEAFF. In nucleotides, the CDR3 is TGTGCCAGCTCACAGGACAAGAACACTGAAGCTTTCTTT.

The chain has TRBV4-2 and TRBJ2-5, with D perhaps matching TRBD1 (6 bases). This CDR3 has 17 residues. Between the trimmed V and J ends, which lost 0 bases and 0 bases, there was a span of 14 bases. The V gene's germline CDR1 is LGHNA and CDR2 YNFKEQ. The CDR3 loop reads CASSQDQGTADQETQYF. Written as DNA, the CDR3 is TGTGCCAGCAGCCAAGATCAGGGGACCGCCGACCAAGAGACCCAGTACTTC.

V and J are TRBV11-2 and TRBJ2-3, with D perhaps TRBD1 (6 bases). CDR1 is SGHAT, CDR2 FQNNGV, per germline. V dropped 4 bases and J dropped 0 bases, with 11 bases sitting between them. This CDR3 is built from 15 residues. The CDR3 coding sequence is TGTGCCAGCAGCTCAGGGACATTCAGCACAGATACGCAGTATTTT. Amino acid sequence: CASSSGTFSTDTQYF.

This chain uses TRBV9 with TRBJ2-5; possible D gene TRBD2, 5 bases. The CDR3 consists of 16 residues. V gave up 0 bases and J gave up 2 bases, with 14 bases separating them. Germline loops: CDR1 SGDLS, CDR2 YYNGEE. The CDR3 reads CASSVGVNRGQETQYF. For the CDR3, the DNA is TGTGCCAGCAGCGTAGGAGTGAATCGCGGGCAAGAGACCCAGTACTTC.

V is TRBV11-2 and J is TRBJ2-3; 10 nucleotides line up with TRBD2. Germline CDR1 is SGHAT and CDR2 is FQNNGV. Trimming cost V 5 bases and J 4 bases; bases outside gene matches: 6. The CDR3 sequence is 15 residues long. CDR3 region: CASSHPSGGADTQYF. The CDR3 DNA reads as TGTGCCAGCAGCCACCCGAGCGGGGGGGCAGATACGCAGTATTTT.

The chain has TRBV7-2 and TRBJ2-1; 8 bases line up with TRBD2. This CDR3 region has 15 residues. Germline V gives CDR1 SGHTA, CDR2 FQGNSA. Trimming took 5 bases from V and 5 from J; bases not matched to a gene: 8. The CDR3 DNA reads TGTGCCAGCAGCCCCAGCGGGGGATCCCACAATGAGCAGTTCTTC. Translating gives CASSPSGGSHNEQFF.

The CDR3 region has the DNA TGTGCCAGCAGTTACTCGTGGTCAGTGAACACCGGGGAGCTGTTTTTT. Protein product: CASSYSWSVNTGELFF. This chain links TRBV6-5 with TRBJ2-2; D is unresolved. Germline CDR1 MNHEY, CDR2 SVGAGI. With 0 bases removed from V and 1 base from J, the gap between germline ends came to 9 bases. The CDR3 contains 16 residues.

This rearrangement joins TRBV7-9 to TRBJ1-1, with a tentative D call TRBD1 (6 bases). Trimming stripped 6 bases from V and 8 bases from J, with 19 bases between. The CDR3 spans 14 residues. Germline CDR1 reads SEHNR; CDR2 reads FQNEAQ (reference sequence). For the CDR3, the DNA is TGTGCCAGCAGGGGGGCGGCAGGGGAGACCGAAGCTTTCTTT. It encodes CASRGAAGETEAFF.

V gene TRBV4-3 combines with J gene TRBJ1-2; possibly TRBD1 for D (5 bases). The germline CDR1 and CDR2 sequences are LGHNA and YSLEER. The CDR3 contains 15 residues. Trimming took off 0 bases at V and 8 bases at J, with 16 bases between the two ends. The CDR3 sequence: CASSQDRQGRGGYTF. The CDR3 coding sequence is TGCGCCAGCAGCCAAGATAGGCAGGGAAGGGGCGGCTACACCTTC.

V usage is TRBV10-3 and J usage is TRBJ2-2; maybe TRBD2 (6 bases). V was clipped by 6 bases and J by 5 bases, with 10 bases between them. The CDR3 length is 13 residues. Per the germline V gene, CDR1 is ENHRY and CDR2 is SYGVKD. CDR3 sequence: CAISGDLTGELFF. The CDR3 DNA reads as TGTGCCATCAGCGGGGACTTGACCGGGGAGCTGTTTTTT.

V is TRBV5-1 and J is TRBJ2-5, with a weak D call TRBD2 (6 bases). Germline lookup yields CDR1 SGHRS and CDR2 YFSETQ. The ends were cut back, 6 bases at V and 1 base at J, with 13 bases in the middle. The CDR3 loop spans 14 amino acids. The CDR3 region is CASTLGGSQETQYF. In nucleotides, the CDR3 is TGCGCCAGCACCCTTGGAGGGTCCCAAGAGACCCAGTACTTC.

V and J are TRBV6-1 and TRBJ1-1, with D unresolved. CDR1 and CDR2 from the germline V gene are MNHNS and SASEGT. This CDR3 comprises 13 residues. V was clipped by 7 bases and J by 1 base, with 10 bases between them. CDR3 sequence: CASTRSQNTEAFF. CDR3 DNA: TGTGCCAGCACGAGATCCCAGAACACTGAAGCTTTCTTT.

The chain uses TRBV5-4 and TRBJ2-1, with 7 bases fitting TRBD2. Trimming took 2 bases from V and 4 from J; bases not matched to a gene: 3. Germline V gene data show CDR1 as SGHNT and CDR2 as YYREEE (reference sequence). This CDR3 is 14 amino acids long. In nucleotides, the CDR3 is TGTGCCAGCAGCTTAGCGGGGCAATACAATGAGCAGTTCTTC. Its protein is CASSLAGQYNEQFF.

For this clone: In the same sample, other DNA sequences code for this CDR3. V usage is TRBV27 and J usage is TRBJ1-2; D is possibly TRBD1 (5 bases). The germline V gene has CDR1 MNHEY and CDR2 SMNVEV (reference sequence). The length of the CDR3 is 13 residues. Trimming removed 3 bases at V and 4 bases at J, with 9 bases between. The CDR3 here is CASSLRGGYGYTF. CDR3 DNA sequence: TGTGCCAGCAGTTTGAGGGGAGGCTATGGCTACACCTTC.

The rearrangement links TRBV27 to TRBJ2-1; D might be TRBD2 (5 bases). Germline V gives CDR1 MNHEY, CDR2 SMNVEV (reference sequence). The CDR3 consists of 16 residues. The V and J ends lost 2 bases and 3 bases respectively, with 14 bases between them. This chain's CDR3 is CASSLTTRGDYNEQFF. DNA of the CDR3: TGTGCCAGCAGTTTAACCACACGGGGAGACTACAATGAGCAGTTCTTC.

The chain employs TRBV6-6 and TRBJ1-1, with 12 bases that match TRBD1. Trimming cost V 7 bases and J 0 bases; bases outside gene matches: 3. There are 15 residues in the CDR3. CDR1 and CDR2 from the germline V gene are MNHNY and SVGAGI (reference sequence). The CDR3 is CASTRDRGLNTEAFF. The CDR3 DNA follows: TGTGCCAGCACCCGGGACAGGGGGCTGAACACTGAAGCTTTCTTT.

The chain couples TRBV10-3 to TRBJ2-1; D remains unclear. V gave up 4 bases and J gave up 7 bases, with 5 bases separating them. The CDR3 length is 11 residues. The germline V gene has CDR1 ENHRY and CDR2 SYGVKD. As DNA, the CDR3 is TGTGCCATCAGTGCCCAGAATGAGCAGTTCTTC. Encoded protein: CAISAQNEQFF.